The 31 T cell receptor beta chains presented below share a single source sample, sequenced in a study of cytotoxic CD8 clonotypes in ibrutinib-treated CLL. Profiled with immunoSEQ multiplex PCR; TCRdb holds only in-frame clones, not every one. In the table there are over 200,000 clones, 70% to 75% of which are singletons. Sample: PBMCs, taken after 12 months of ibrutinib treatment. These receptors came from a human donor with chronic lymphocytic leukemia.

CDR3 coding DNA: TGTGCCAGCAGTTTCCCCAGGACTAGCGGGAGGGGATGGGGTGAGCAGTTCTTC. Amino acid sequence: CASSFPRTSGRGWGEQFF. The rearrangement uses TRBV28 and TRBJ2-1; 15 bases line up with TRBD2. Germline V gives CDR1 MDHEN, CDR2 SYDVKM. With 3 bases clipped from V and 9 bases from J, the junction kept 12 bases outside the gene matches. The CDR3 is made up of 18 amino acids. Supplemented by reference TRBV28 and TRBJ2-1, the full variable domain reads DVKVTQSSRYLVKRTGEKVFLECVQDMDHENMFWYRQDPGLGLRLIYFSYDVKMKEKGDIPEGYSVSREKKERFSLILESASTNQTSMYLCASSFPRTSGRGWGEQFFGPGTRLTVL.

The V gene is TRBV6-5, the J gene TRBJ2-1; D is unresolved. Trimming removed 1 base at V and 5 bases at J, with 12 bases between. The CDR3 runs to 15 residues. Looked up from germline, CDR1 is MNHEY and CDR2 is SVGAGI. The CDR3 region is CASSYWLAANNEQFF. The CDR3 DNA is TGTGCCAGCAGTTACTGGTTGGCGGCGAACAATGAGCAGTTCTTC.

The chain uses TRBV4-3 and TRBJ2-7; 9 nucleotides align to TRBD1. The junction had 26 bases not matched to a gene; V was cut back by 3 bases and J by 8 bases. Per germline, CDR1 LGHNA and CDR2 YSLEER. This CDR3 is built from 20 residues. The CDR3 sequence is CASSQRGSGTGSPRDSQQYF. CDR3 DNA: TGCGCCAGCAGCCAGAGGGGGTCGGGGACAGGGTCCCCCCGGGACTCCCAGCAGTACTTC.

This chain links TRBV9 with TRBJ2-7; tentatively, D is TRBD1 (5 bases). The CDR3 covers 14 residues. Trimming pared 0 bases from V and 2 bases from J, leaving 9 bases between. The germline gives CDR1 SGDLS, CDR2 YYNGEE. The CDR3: CASSVGATAYEQYF. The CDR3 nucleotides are TGTGCCAGCAGCGTAGGAGCGACAGCCTACGAGCAGTACTTC.

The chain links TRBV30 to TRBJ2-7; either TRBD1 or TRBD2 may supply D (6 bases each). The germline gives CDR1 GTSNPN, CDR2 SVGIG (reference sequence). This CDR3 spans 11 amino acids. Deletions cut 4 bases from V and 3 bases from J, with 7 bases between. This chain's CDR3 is CAWKGGYEQYF. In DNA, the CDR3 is TGTGCCTGGAAGGGGGGCTACGAGCAGTACTTC.

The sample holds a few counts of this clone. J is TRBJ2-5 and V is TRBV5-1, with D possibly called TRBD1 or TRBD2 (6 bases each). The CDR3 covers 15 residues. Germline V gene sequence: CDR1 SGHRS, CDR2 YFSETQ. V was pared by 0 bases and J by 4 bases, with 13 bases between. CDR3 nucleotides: TGCGCCAGCAGCTTGGGAACCGGGGGCTCAGAGACCCAGTACTTC. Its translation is CASSLGTGGSETQYF.

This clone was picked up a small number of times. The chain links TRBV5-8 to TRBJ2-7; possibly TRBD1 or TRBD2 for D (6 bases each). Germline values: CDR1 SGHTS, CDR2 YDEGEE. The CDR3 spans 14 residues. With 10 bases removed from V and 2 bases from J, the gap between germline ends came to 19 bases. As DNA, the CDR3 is TGTGCCGTAAGGGGGGCAGGGCGCACCTACGAGCAGTACTTC. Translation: CAVRGAGRTYEQYF.

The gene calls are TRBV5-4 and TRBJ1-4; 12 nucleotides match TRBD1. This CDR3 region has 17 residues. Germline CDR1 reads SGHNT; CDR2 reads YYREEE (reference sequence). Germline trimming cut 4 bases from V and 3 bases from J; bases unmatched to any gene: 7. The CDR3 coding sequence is TGTGCCAGCAGCAACCGGGACAGGGGGCTGGCTAATGAAAAACTGTTTTTT. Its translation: CASSNRDRGLANEKLFF.

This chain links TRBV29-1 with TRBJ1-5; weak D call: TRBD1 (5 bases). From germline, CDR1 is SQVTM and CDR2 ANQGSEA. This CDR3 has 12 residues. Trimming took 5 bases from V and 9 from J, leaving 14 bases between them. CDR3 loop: CSVQGTAGPQHF. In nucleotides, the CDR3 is TGCAGCGTTCAAGGGACGGCGGGGCCCCAGCATTTT.

The CDR3 nucleotides are TGTGCCTGGAGTGAGCGTTATAGCAATCAGCCCCAGCATTTT. Its translation is CAWSERYSNQPQHF. The rearrangement uses TRBV30 and TRBJ1-5; D is uncertain. The CDR3 runs to 14 residues. Looked up from germline, CDR1 is GTSNPN and CDR2 is SVGIG (reference sequence). The germline V and J ends were trimmed by 1 base and 0 bases, with 7 bases remaining between them. The full variable domain, completed using reference TRBV30 and TRBJ1-5, is SQTIHQWPATLVQPVGSPLSLECTVEGTSNPNLYWYRQAAGRGLQLLFYSVGIGQISSEVPQNLSASRPQDRQFILSSKKLLLSDSGFYLCAWSERYSNQPQHFGDGTRLSIL.

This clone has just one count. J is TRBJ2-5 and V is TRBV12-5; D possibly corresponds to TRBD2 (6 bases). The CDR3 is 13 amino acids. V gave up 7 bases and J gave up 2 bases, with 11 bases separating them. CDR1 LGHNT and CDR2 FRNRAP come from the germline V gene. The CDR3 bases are TGTGCTAGTGCCGGGGGAATTCAAGAGACCCAGTACTTC. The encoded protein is CASAGGIQETQYF.

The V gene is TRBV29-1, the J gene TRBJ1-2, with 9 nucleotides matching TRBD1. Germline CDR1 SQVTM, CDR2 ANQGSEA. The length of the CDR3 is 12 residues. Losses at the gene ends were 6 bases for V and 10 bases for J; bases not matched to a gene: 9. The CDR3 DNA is TGCAGCGTCGCGGGACAGGGAATCGACTACACCTTC. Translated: CSVAGQGIDYTF.

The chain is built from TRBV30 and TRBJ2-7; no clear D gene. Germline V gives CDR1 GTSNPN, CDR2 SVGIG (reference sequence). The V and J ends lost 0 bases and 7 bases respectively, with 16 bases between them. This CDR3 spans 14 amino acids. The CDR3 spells CAWSVVGRPREQYF. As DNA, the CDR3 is TGTGCCTGGAGTGTTGTCGGTCGGCCTCGGGAGCAGTACTTC.

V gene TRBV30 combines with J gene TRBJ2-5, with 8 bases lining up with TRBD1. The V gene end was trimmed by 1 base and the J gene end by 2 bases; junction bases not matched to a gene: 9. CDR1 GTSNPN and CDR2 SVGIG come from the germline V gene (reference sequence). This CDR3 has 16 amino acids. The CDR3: CAWSADREGRQETQYF. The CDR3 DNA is TGTGCCTGGAGTGCGGACAGGGAAGGGCGTCAAGAGACCCAGTACTTC.

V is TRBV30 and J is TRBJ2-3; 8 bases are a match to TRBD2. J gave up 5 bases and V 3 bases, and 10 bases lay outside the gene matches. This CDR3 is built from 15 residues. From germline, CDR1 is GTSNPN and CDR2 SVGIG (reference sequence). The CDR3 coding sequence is TGTGCCTGGAGCCCCGGGGGGGGCTTTATAGATACGCAGTATTTT. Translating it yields CAWSPGGGFIDTQYF.

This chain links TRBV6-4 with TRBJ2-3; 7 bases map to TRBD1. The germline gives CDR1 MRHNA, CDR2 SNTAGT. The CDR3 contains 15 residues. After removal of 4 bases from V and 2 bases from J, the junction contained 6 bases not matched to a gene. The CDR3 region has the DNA TGTGCCAGCAGTGCCCACACAGGGGCCACAGATACGCAGTATTTT. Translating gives CASSAHTGATDTQYF.

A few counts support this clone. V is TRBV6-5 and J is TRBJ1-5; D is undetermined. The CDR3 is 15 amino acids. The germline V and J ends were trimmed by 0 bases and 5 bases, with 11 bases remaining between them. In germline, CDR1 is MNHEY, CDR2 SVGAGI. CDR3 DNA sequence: TGTGCCAGCAGTTACTCCAATAAGGGTGATCAGCCCCAGCATTTT. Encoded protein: CASSYSNKGDQPQHF.

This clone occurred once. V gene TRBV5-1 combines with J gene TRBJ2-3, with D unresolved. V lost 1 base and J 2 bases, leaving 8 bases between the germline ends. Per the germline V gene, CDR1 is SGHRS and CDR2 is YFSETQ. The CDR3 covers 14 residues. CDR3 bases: TGCGCCAGCAGCTTGTGGGATTTCACAGATACGCAGTATTTT. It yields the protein CASSLWDFTDTQYF. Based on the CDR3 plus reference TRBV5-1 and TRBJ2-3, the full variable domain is KAGVTQTPRYLIKTRGQQVTLSCSPISGHRSVSWYQQTPGQGLQFLFEYFSETQRNKGNFPGRFSGRQFSNSRSEMNVSTLELGDSALYLCASSLWDFTDTQYFGPGTRLTVL.

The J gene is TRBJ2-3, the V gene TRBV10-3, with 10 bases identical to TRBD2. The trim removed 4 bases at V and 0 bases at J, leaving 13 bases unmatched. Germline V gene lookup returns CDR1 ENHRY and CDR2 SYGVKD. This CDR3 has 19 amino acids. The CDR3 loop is CAISGPPGTSALSTDTQYF. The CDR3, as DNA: TGTGCCATCAGTGGACCTCCCGGGACTAGCGCATTAAGCACAGATACGCAGTATTTT.

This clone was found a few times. CDR3 amino acids: CAGEGGTGGLQETQYF. CDR3 coding DNA: TGTGCAGGCGAGGGCGGGACAGGGGGCTTACAAGAGACCCAGTACTTC. The chain joins TRBV7-9 to TRBJ2-5; 12 bases are shared with TRBD1. The CDR3 runs 16 residues. Germline V lookup: CDR1 SEHNR, CDR2 FQNEAQ (reference sequence).

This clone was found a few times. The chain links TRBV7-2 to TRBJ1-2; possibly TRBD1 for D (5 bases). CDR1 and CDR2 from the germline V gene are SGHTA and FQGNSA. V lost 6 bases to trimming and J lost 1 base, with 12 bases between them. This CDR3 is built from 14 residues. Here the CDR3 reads CASSPRGFNYGYTF. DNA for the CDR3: TGTGCCAGCAGTCCTCGGGGGTTTAACTATGGCTACACCTTC.

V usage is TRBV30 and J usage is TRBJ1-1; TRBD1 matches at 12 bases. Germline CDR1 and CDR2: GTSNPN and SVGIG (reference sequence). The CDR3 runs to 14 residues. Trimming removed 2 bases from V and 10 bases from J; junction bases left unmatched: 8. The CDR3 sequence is CAWSWDRGRSRAFF. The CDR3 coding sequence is TGTGCCTGGAGTTGGGACAGGGGGCGGAGTAGAGCTTTCTTT.

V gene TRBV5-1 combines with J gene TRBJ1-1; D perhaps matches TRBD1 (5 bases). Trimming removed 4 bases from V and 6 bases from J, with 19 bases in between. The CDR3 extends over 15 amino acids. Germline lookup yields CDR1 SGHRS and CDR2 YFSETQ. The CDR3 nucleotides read TGCGCCAGCAGCGCACAGGTCGGGTCACGCTCTGAAGCTTTCTTT. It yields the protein CASSAQVGSRSEAFF.

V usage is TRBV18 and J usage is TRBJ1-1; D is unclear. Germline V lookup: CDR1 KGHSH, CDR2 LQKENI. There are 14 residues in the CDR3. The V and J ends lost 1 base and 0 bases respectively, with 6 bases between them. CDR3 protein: CASSPLQMNTEAFF. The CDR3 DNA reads TGTGCCAGCTCACCACTTCAGATGAACACTGAAGCTTTCTTT.

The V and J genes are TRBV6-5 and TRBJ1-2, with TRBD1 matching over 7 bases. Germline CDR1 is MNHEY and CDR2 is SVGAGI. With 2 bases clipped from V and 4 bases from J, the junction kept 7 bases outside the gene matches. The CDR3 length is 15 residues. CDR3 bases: TGTGCCAGCAGTTACGACAGGGAACCAATCTATGGCTACACCTTC. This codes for CASSYDREPIYGYTF.

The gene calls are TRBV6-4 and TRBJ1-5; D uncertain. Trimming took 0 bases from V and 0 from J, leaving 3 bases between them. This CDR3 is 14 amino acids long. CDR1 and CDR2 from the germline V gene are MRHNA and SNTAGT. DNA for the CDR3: TGTGCCAGCAGTGACTCAAGTAGCAATCAGCCCCAGCATTTT. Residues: CASSDSSSNQPQHF.

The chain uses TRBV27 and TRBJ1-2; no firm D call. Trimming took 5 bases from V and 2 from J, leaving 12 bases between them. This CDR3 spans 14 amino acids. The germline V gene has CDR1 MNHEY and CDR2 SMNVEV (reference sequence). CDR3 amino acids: CASSTRRKNYGYTF. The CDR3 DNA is TGTGCCAGCAGTACCCGACGAAAAAACTATGGCTACACCTTC.

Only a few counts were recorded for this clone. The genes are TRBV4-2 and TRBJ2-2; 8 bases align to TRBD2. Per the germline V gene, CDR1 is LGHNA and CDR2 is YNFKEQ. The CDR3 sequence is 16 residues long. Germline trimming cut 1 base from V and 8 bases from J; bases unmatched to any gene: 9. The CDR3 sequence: CASSQVAAGASGELFF. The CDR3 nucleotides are TGTGCCAGCAGCCAAGTCGCAGCGGGAGCCTCTGGGGAGCTGTTTTTT.

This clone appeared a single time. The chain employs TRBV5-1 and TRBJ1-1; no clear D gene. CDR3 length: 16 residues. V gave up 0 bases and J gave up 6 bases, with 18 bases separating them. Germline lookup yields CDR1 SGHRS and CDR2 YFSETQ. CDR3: CASSLARAGIISEAFF. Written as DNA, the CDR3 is TGCGCCAGCAGCTTGGCCCGGGCGGGAATTATTTCTGAAGCTTTCTTT.

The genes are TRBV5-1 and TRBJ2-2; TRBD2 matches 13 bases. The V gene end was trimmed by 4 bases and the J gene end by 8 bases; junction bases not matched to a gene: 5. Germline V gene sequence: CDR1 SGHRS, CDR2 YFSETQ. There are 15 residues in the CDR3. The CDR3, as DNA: TGCGCCAGCAGCGGTGGGACTAGCGGGATTGGGGAGCTGTTTTTT. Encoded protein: CASSGGTSGIGELFF.

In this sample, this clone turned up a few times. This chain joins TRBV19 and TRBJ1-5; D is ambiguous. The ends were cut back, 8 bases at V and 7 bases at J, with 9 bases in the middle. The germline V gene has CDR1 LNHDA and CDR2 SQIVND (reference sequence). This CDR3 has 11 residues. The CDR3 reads CASAGGQPQHF. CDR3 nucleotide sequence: TGTGCCAGTGCGGGAGGGCAGCCCCAGCATTTT.